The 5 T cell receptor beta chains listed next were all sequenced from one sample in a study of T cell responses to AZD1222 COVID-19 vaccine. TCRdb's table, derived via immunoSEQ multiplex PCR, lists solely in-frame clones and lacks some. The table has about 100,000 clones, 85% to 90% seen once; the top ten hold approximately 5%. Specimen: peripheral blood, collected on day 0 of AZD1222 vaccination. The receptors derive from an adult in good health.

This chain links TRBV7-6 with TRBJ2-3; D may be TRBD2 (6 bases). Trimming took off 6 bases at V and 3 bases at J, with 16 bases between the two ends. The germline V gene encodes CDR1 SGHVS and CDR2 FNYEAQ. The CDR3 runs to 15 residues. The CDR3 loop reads CASSLGGLVTDTQYF. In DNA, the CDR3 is TGTGCCAGCAGTTTGGGGGGACTCGTAACAGATACGCAGTATTTT. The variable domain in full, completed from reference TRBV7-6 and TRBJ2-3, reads GAGVSQSPRYKVTKRGQDVALRCDPISGHVSLYWYRQALGQGPEFLTYFNYEAQQDKSGLPNDRFSAERPEGSISTLTIQRTEQRDSAMYRCASSLGGLVTDTQYFGPGTRLTVL.

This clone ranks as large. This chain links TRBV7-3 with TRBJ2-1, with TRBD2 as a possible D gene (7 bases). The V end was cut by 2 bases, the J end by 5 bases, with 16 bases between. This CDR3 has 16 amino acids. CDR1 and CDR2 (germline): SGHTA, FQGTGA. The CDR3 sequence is CASSLVVGGGDNEQFF. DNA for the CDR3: TGTGCCAGCAGCTTAGTCGTCGGCGGGGGCGACAATGAGCAGTTCTTC.

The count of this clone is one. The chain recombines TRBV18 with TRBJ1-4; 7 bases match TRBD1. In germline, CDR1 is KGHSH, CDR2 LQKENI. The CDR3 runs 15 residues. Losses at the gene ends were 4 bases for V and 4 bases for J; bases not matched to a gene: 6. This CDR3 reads CASSRRGQINEKLFF. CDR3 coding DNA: TGTGCCAGCTCACGCCGGGGACAGATTAATGAAAAACTGTTTTTT.

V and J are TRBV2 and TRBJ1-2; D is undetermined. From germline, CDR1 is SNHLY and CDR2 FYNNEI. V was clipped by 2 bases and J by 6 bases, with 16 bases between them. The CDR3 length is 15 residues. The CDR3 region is CASSELISLRDGYTF. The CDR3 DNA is TGTGCCAGCAGTGAACTGATTAGTTTAAGGGATGGCTACACCTTC.

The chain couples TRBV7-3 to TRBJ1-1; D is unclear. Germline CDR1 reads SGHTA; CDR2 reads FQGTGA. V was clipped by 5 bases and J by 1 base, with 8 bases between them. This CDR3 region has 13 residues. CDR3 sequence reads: CASSETRNTEAFF. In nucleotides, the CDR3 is TGTGCCAGCAGCGAGACACGGAACACTGAAGCTTTCTTT.